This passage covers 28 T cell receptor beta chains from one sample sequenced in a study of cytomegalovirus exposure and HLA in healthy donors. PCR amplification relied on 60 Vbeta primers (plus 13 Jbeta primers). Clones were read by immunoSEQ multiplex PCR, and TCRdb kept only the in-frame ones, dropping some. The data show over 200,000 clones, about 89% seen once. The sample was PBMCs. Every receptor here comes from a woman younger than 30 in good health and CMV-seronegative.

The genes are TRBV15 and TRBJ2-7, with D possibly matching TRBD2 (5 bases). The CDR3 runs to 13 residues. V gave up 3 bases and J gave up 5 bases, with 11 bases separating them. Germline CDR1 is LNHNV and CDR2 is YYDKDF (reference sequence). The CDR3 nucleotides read TGTGCCACCAGCAGCTCGCGGGTCCACGAGCAGTACTTC. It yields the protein CATSSSRVHEQYF.

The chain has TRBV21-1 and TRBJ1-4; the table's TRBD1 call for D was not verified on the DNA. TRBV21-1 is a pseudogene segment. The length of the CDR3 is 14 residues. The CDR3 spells CASRNRSTNEKLFF. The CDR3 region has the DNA TGTGCCAGCAGGAACAGGTCAACTAATGAAAAACTGTTTTTT.

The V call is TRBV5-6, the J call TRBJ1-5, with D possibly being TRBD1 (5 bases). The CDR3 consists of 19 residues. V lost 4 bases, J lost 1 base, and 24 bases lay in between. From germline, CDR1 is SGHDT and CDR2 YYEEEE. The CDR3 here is CASSDPRVVRVRSNQPQHF. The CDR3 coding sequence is TGTGCCAGCAGCGATCCTCGGGTGGTCAGGGTCAGGAGCAATCAGCCCCAGCATTTT.

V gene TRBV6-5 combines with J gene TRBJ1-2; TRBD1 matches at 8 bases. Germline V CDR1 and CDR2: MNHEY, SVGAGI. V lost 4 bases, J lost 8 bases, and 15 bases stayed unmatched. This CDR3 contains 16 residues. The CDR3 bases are TGTGCCAGCAGTTTGCGGCCGGGACAGGCTTCGACCGGCTACACCTTC. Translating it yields CASSLRPGQASTGYTF.

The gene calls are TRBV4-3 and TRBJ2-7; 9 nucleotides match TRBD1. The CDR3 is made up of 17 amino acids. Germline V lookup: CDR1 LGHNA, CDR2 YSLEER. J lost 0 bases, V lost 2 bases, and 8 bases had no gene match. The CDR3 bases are TGCGCCAGCAGCCAACGGGTTGGGACAGGGCTCTCCTACGAGCAGTACTTC. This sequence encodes CASSQRVGTGLSYEQYF.

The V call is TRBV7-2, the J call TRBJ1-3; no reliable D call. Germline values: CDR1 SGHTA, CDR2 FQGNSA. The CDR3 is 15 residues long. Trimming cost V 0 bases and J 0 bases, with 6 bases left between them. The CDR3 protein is CASSLAWASGNTIYF. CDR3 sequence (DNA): TGTGCCAGCAGCTTAGCGTGGGCCTCTGGAAACACCATATATTTT.

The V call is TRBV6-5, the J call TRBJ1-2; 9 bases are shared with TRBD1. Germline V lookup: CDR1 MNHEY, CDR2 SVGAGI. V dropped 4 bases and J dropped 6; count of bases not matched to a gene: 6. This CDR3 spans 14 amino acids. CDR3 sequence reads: CASSSWTGAHGYTF. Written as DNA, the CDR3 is TGTGCCAGCAGTTCCTGGACAGGGGCCCATGGCTACACCTTC.

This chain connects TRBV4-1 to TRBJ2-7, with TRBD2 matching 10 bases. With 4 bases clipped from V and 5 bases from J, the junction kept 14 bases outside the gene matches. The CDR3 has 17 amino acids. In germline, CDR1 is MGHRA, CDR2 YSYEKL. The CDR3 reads CASSRHHGASGSNEQYF. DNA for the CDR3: TGCGCCAGCAGCCGCCATCATGGGGCTAGCGGGAGCAACGAGCAGTACTTC.

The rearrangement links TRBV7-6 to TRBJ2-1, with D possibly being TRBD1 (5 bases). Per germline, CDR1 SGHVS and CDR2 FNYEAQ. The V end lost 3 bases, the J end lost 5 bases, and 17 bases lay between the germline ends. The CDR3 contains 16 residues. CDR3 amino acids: CASSFLWQGVNNEQFF. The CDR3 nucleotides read TGTGCCAGCAGCTTTCTATGGCAGGGTGTAAACAATGAGCAGTTCTTC.

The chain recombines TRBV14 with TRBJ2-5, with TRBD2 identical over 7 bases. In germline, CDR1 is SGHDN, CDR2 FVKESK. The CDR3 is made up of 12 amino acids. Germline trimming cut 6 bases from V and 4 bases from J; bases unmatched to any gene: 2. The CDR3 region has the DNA TGTGCCAGCAGGTTAGCGGGAGAGACCCAGTACTTC. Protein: CASRLAGETQYF. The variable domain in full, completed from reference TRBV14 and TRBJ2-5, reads EAGVTQFPSHSVIEKGQTVTLRCDPISGHDNLYWYRRVMGKEIKFLLHFVKESKQDESGMPNNRFLAERTGGTYSTLKVQPAELEDSGVYFCASRLAGETQYFGPGTRLLVL.

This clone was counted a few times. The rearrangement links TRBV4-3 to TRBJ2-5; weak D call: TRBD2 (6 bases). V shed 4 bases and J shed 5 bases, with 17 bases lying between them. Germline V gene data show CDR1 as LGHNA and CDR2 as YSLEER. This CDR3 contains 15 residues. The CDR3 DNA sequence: TGCGCCAGCAGCCCTCGTGGAGGGAGAATGGAGACCCAGTACTTC. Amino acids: CASSPRGGRMETQYF.

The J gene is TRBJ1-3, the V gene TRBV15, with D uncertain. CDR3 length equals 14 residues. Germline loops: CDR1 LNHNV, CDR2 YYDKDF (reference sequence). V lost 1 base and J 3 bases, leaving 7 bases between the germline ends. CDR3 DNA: TGTGCCACCAGCAGAGGCGGAGGTGGAAACACCATATATTTT. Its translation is CATSRGGGGNTIYF.

Written as DNA, the CDR3 is TGTGCCAGCAGTTCTGACCCTAGCGGGAGCTTGCGCGAGCAGTACTTC. Amino acids: CASSSDPSGSLREQYF. The chain joins TRBV6-5 to TRBJ2-7, with 10 bases that match TRBD2. The CDR3 totals 16 residues. Germline V CDR1 and CDR2: MNHEY, SVGAGI. V shed 4 bases, J shed 6 bases, and the junction held 12 bases outside the gene matches.

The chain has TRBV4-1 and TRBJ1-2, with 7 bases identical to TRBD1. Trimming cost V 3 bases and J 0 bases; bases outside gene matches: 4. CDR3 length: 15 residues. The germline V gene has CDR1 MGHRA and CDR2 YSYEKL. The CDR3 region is CASSHPGQPNYGYTF. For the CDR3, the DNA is TGCGCCAGCAGCCACCCGGGACAGCCTAACTATGGCTACACCTTC.

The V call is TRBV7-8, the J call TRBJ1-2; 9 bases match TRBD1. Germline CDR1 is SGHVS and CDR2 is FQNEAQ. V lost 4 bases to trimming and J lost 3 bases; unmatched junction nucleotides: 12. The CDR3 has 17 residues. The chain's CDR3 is CASSSRDRERDDYGYTF. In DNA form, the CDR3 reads TGTGCCAGCAGCTCACGGGACAGGGAAAGGGACGACTATGGCTACACCTTC.

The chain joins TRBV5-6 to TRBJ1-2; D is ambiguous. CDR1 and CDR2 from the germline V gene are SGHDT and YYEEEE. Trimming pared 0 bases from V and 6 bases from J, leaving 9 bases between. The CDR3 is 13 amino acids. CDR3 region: CASSLGGGNGYTF. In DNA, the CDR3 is TGTGCCAGCAGCTTGGGGGGAGGCAATGGCTACACCTTC.

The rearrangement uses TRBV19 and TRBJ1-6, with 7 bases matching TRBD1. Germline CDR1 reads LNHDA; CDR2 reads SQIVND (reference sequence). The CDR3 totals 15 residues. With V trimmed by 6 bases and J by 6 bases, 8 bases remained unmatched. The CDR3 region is CASSPSGTVNSPLHF. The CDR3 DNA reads TGTGCCAGTAGCCCCTCCGGGACAGTTAATTCACCCCTCCACTTT.

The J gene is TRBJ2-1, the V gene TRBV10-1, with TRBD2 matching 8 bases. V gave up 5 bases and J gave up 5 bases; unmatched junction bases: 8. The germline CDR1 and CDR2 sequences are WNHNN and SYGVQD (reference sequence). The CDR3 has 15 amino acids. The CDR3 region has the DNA TGCGCCAGCAGTAACAGCGGGGGAGTCAACAATGAGCAGTTCTTC. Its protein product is CASSNSGGVNNEQFF.

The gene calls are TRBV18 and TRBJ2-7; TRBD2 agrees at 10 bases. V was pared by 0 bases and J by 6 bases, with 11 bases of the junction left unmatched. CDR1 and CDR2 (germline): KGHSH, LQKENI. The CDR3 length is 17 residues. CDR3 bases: TGTGCCAGCTCACCACCCTTGGTGGCTAGCGGGGGAGGCGAGCAGTACTTC. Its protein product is CASSPPLVASGGGEQYF.

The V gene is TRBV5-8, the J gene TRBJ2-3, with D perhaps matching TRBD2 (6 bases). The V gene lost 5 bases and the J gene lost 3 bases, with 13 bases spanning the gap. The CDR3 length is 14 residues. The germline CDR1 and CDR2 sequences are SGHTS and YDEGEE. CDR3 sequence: CASSSGVWTDTQYF. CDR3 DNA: TGTGCCAGCAGTTCGGGGGTCTGGACAGATACGCAGTATTTT.

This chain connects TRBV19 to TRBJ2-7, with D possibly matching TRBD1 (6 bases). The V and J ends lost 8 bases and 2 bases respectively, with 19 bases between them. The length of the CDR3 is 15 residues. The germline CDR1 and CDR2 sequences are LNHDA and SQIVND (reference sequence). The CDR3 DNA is TGTGCCAGTGGGGACCCCAGGGGCAAGGCCTACGAGCAGTACTTC. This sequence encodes CASGDPRGKAYEQYF.

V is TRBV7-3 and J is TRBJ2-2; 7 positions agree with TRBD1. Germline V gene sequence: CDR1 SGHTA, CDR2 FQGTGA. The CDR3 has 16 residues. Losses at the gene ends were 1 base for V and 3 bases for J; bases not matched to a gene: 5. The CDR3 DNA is TGTGCCAGCAGCTTAAATCCAGGGGGTTACACCGGGGAGCTGTTTTTT. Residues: CASSLNPGGYTGELFF. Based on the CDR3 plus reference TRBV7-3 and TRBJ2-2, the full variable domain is GAGVSQTPSNKVTEKGKYVELRCDPISGHTALYWYRQSLGQGPEFLIYFQGTGAADDSGLPNDRFFAVRPEGSVSTLKIQRTERGDSAVYLCASSLNPGGYTGELFFGEGSRLTVL.

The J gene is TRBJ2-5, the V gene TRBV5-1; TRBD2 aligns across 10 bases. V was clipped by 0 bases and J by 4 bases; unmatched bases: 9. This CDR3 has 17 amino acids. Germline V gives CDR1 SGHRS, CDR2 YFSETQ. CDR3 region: CASSLADAASGGETQYF. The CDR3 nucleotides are TGCGCCAGCAGCTTGGCCGATGCGGCTAGCGGGGGAGAGACCCAGTACTTC. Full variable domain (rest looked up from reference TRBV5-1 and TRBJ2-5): KAGVTQTPRYLIKTRGQQVTLSCSPISGHRSVSWYQQTPGQGLQFLFEYFSETQRNKGNFPGRFSGRQFSNSRSEMNVSTLELGDSALYLCASSLADAASGGETQYFGPGTRLLVL.

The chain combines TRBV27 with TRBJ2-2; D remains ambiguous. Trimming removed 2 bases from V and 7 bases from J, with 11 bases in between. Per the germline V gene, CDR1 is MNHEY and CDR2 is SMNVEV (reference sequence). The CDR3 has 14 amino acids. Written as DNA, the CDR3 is TGTGCCAGCAGTTTACGGGTGGCGAGCGGGGAGCTGTTTTTT. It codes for CASSLRVASGELFF.

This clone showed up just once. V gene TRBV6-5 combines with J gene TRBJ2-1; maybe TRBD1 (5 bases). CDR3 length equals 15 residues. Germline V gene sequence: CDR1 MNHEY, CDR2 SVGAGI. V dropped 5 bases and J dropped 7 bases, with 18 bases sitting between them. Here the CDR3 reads CASSRRPIGDNEQFF. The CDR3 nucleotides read TGTGCCAGCAGTCGCCGTCCTATAGGGGATAATGAGCAGTTCTTC.

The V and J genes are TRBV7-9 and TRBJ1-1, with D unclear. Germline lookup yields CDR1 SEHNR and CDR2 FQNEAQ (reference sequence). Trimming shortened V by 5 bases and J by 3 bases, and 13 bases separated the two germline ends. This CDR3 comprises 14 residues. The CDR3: CASSTRGEDTEAFF. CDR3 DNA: TGTGCCAGCAGCACCCGCGGGGAGGACACTGAAGCTTTCTTT.

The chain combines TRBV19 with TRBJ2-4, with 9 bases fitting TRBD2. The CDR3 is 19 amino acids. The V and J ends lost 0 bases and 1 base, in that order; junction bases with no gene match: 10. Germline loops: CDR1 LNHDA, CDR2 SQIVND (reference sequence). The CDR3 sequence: CASSIEGTSLPGAKNIQYF. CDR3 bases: TGTGCCAGTAGTATAGAGGGGACTAGCCTGCCTGGGGCCAAAAACATTCAGTACTTC.

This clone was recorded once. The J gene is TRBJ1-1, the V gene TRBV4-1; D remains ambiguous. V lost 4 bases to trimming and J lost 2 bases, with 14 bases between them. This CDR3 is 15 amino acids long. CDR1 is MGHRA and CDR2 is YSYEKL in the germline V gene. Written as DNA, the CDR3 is TGCGCCAGCAGCCCTCAAGAGGGATTAAACACTGAAGCTTTCTTT. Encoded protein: CASSPQEGLNTEAFF.